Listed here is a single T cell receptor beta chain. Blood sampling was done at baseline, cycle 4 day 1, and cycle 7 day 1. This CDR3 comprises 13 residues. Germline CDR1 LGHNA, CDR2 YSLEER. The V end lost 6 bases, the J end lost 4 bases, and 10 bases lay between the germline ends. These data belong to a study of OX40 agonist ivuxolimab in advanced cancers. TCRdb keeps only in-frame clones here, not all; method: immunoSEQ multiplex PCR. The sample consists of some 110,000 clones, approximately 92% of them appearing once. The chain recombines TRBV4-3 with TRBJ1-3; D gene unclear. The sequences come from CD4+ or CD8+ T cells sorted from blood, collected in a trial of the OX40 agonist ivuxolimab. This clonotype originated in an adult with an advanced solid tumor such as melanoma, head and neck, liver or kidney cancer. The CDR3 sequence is CASSRGSGNTIYF. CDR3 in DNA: TGCGCCAGCAGTCGTGGGTCGGGAAACACCATATATTTT.